Listed below are T cell receptor beta chains from one sample, sequenced in a study of T cell responses to AZD1222 COVID-19 vaccine. The table came from immunoSEQ multiplex PCR; TCRdb's copy has only in-frame clones and leaves some out. The repertoire holds 180,000 or so clones, with 94% as singletons. Sequencing used peripheral blood, obtained on day 0 of AZD1222 vaccination. The receptors derive from an adult in good health. CDR3s include the opening cysteine and the closing phenylalanine or tryptophan. A D gene is named only where the DNA matches it firmly. Not every row has a clone size; where given, it reads once, few, many or a size class.

v_call	j_call	clone_size	d_call	cdr3_nt	cdr3_aa
TRBV15	TRBJ2-7	.	TRBD2	TGTGCCACCAGCAGAGATCGGGGGGACGAGCAGTACTTC	CATSRDRGDEQYF
TRBV28	TRBJ1-2	.	TRBD1	TGTGCCAGCAGTCCGCGGGGGGGACAGGGAAGTTGGTATGGCTACACCTTC	CASSPRGGQGSWYGYTF
TRBV2	TRBJ2-2	.	.	TGTGCCAGCAGTCAGATAGGGGAGCTGTTTTTT	CASSQIGELFF
TRBV2	TRBJ1-3	.	.	TGTGCCAGCAAGGGATTTTCATCTGGAAACACCATATATTTT	CASKGFSSGNTIYF
TRBV11-3	TRBJ2-5	.	TRBD2	TGTGCCAGCGGGACTAGCGAATCAGGGACCCAGTACTTC	CASGTSESGTQYF
TRBV6-5	TRBJ2-1	.	TRBD2	TGTGCCAGCAGTTATATCGGGACTAGCGGGAGAGATGAGCAGTTCTTC	CASSYIGTSGRDEQFF
TRBV18	TRBJ2-3	.	.	TGTGCCAGCTCACAACCATTGCTACGGGATACGCAGTATTTT	CASSQPLLRDTQYF
TRBV3-1/TRBV3-2	TRBJ1-2	.	.	TGTGCCAGCACCCAAAGAGGGTTCTACTATGGCTACACCTTC	CASTQRGFYYGYTF
TRBV30	TRBJ1-2	.	.	TGTGCCTGGAGTGTACGGACAGATCTCCGGGGCTATGGCTACACCTTC	CAWSVRTDLRGYGYTF
TRBV27	TRBJ1-5	.	.	TGTGCCAGCAGTTTACAGGGACGGAGCAATCAGCCCCAGCATTTT	CASSLQGRSNQPQHF
TRBV6-5	TRBJ2-3	.	TRBD1	TGTGCCAGCAGTCGGGGACAGGGGGCGGATACGCAGTATTTT	CASSRGQGADTQYF
TRBV2	TRBJ2-5	.	TRBD1	TGTGCCAGCAGCCGAATGGGACAGGGTGGTAGGGAGACCCAGTACTTC	CASSRMGQGGRETQYF
TRBV5-5	TRBJ2-7	.	.	TGTGCCAGCAGCCTGACAGAGAGCTACGAGCAGTACTTC	CASSLTESYEQYF
TRBV30	TRBJ2-1	.	.	TGTGCCTGGAGTGTAAGGCGGCAGAATGAGCAGTTCTTC	CAWSVRRQNEQFF
TRBV4-1	TRBJ1-1	.	.	TGCGCCAGCAGCCAAGTGAGGAAAGCGGGCACTGAAGCTTTCTTT	CASSQVRKAGTEAFF
TRBV6-5	TRBJ2-1	.	TRBD2	TGTGCCAGCAGCAGGGTAGCGGGAGAGGACAATGAGCAGTTCTTC	CASSRVAGEDNEQFF
TRBV10-3	TRBJ1-6	.	.	TGTGCCATCAGTGAGACTGGCAGGGGAGATTCACCCCTCCACTTT	CAISETGRGDSPLHF
TRBV28	TRBJ2-7	.	TRBD2	TGTGCCAGCAGTCCCCCCCCCGGGACTAATTATCGCGAGCAGTACTTC	CASSPPPGTNYREQYF
TRBV3-1/TRBV3-2	TRBJ2-7	.	TRBD1	TGTGCCAGCAGCCAAGGGGGGACAGGGGCCCTTGACGAGCAGTACTTC	CASSQGGTGALDEQYF
TRBV7-9	TRBJ1-2	.	.	TGTGCCAGCAGCTTATTACTGCACTATGGCTACACCTTC	CASSLLLHYGYTF
TRBV30	TRBJ1-2	.	.	TGTGCCTGGGCTCCCCGGGGGGTCTATGGCTACACCTTC	CAWAPRGVYGYTF
TRBV29-1	TRBJ2-7	.	TRBD1	TGCAGCGTGCCATCCGACAGGGGGGCCTACGAGCAGTACTTC	CSVPSDRGAYEQYF
TRBV5-8	TRBJ1-1	.	.	TGTGCCAGCAGCCGCGGTCGGGGGAACACTGAAGCTTTCTTT	CASSRGRGNTEAFF
TRBV19	TRBJ1-4	.	TRBD1	TGTGCCAGTTCCGACAGGGGGGGTGAAAAACTGTTTTTT	CASSDRGGEKLFF
TRBV5-5	TRBJ2-7	once	.	TGTGCCAGCAGCTTGGGAATCGGGACTGCCTACTTC	CASSLGIGTAYF
TRBV5-1	TRBJ1-1	once	.	TGCGCCAGCAGAGATTTAGGGGTGGGCACTGAAGCTTTCTTT	CASRDLGVGTEAFF
TRBV27	TRBJ1-1	.	TRBD1	TGTGCCAGCAGTGGGTACAGGGGAAAGGTCGGGCAGAACACTGAAGCTTTCTTT	CASSGYRGKVGQNTEAFF
TRBV11-2	TRBJ1-1	.	.	TGTGCCAGCAGCTTATCCTCGGAGGGAATCACTGAAGCTTTCTTT	CASSLSSEGITEAFF
TRBV5-1	TRBJ1-1	.	.	TGCGCCAGCAGCCCTACGGCCCGTAGGACTGAAGCTTTCTTT	CASSPTARRTEAFF
TRBV18	TRBJ2-7	.	.	TGTGCCAGCTCCCCCGACAGGCGGTACCGCGAGCAGTACTTC	CASSPDRRYREQYF
TRBV5-1	TRBJ1-1	.	.	TGCGCCAGCAGCTTGGGGGCCAGGCAAGATGAAGCTTTCTTT	CASSLGARQDEAFF
TRBV4-1	TRBJ1-6	.	TRBD1	TGCGCCAGCAGCTATTTGACAGGGTCCAATTCACCCCTCCACTTT	CASSYLTGSNSPLHF
TRBV3-1/TRBV3-2	TRBJ2-1	.	TRBD1	TGTGCCAGCAGCCATACGGACAGGGGTTCCTACAATGAGCAGTTCTTC	CASSHTDRGSYNEQFF
TRBV28	TRBJ1-2	.	.	TGTGCCAGCAGTTTAGAGGGAGGGTTCTCATCCCCTTATGGCTACACCTTC	CASSLEGGFSSPYGYTF
TRBV29-1	TRBJ2-1	.	.	TGCAGCGTTGATGGAGGGGTCTCCTACAATGAGCAGTTCTTC	CSVDGGVSYNEQFF
TRBV6-1	TRBJ1-2	.	.	TGTGCCAGCAGTGAAACAGCTAACTATGGCTACACCTTC	CASSETANYGYTF
TRBV11-2	TRBJ1-3	.	.	TGTGCCAGCAGCTTATTAAACACCATATATTTT	CASSLLNTIYF
TRBV28	TRBJ2-1	.	.	TGTGCCAGCAGGAGAAAGGGGGTAGGGCCTGGTGAGCAGTTCTTC	CASRRKGVGPGEQFF
TRBV30	TRBJ1-5	.	.	TGTGCCTGGAGTTGGGGGGAGAATCAGCCCCAGCATTTT	CAWSWGENQPQHF
TRBV7-9	TRBJ2-7	.	.	TGTGCCAGCAGCCTAAGCCATTACGAGCAGTACTTC	CASSLSHYEQYF
TRBV4-1	TRBJ2-2	.	TRBD2	TGCGCCAGCAGCCATGGTACTAGCGGGAGAAGCGGGGAGCTGTTTTTT	CASSHGTSGRSGELFF
TRBV5-1	TRBJ1-5	.	TRBD1	TGCGCCAGCAGCAGGGAGCAGGGGGATCAGCCCCAGCATTTT	CASSREQGDQPQHF
TRBV7-8	TRBJ2-3	once	.	TGTGCCAGCAGTCGAAGCACAGATACGCAGTATTTT	CASSRSTDTQYF
TRBV21-1	TRBJ1-1	.	.	TGTGCCAGCAGCTTGTACAGGGGTCCTAGGAACACTGAAGCTTTCTTT	CASSLYRGPRNTEAFF
TRBV15	TRBJ2-2	.	TRBD1	TGTGCCACCAGCTTAAACAGGGGTTACGGGGAGCTGTTTTTT	CATSLNRGYGELFF
TRBV7-8	TRBJ2-2	once	TRBD2	TGTGCCAGCAGCTCTAGGGCGTCAGGCCGACTAGCGGGAAACACCGGGGAGCTGTTTTTT	CASSSRASGRLAGNTGELFF
TRBV7-7	TRBJ2-2	.	TRBD2	TGTGCCAGCAGCTTAAACCCGGGAGGGTCTAGCGGGGAGCTGTTTTTT	CASSLNPGGSSGELFF
TRBV3-1/TRBV3-2	TRBJ1-5	.	.	TGTGCCAGCAGCCAAGGGGGAAATCAGCCCCAGCATTTT	CASSQGGNQPQHF
TRBV5-4	TRBJ1-1	.	TRBD1	TGTGCCAGCAGCTTGGGTGGACAGGGAATCTCCACTGAAGCTTTCTTT	CASSLGGQGISTEAFF
TRBV18	TRBJ1-5	.	TRBD1	TGTGCCAGCTCACCCGGGACAGGGCTTAACAATCAGCCCCAGCATTTT	CASSPGTGLNNQPQHF
TRBV19	TRBJ2-7	.	.	TGTGCCAGTAGTCCCTCGTCAGGGAGCTACGAGCAGTACTTC	CASSPSSGSYEQYF
TRBV19	TRBJ1-2	.	.	TGTGCCAGTAGTGACCAGTATGGCTACACCTTC	CASSDQYGYTF
TRBV4-2	TRBJ2-1	.	TRBD2	TGTGCCAGCAGCCCAACCCCACTAGCGGGAGGGTTAGGGCAGTTCTTC	CASSPTPLAGGLGQFF
TRBV3-1/TRBV3-2	TRBJ1-2	.	.	TGTGCCAGCAGCCAGGGCCCGTGGGGCTACACCTTC	CASSQGPWGYTF
TRBV7-3	TRBJ2-5	.	.	TGTGCCAGCAGGGGACCGGGTTCCTCGACCCAGTACTTC	CASRGPGSSTQYF
TRBV5-1	TRBJ1-1	.	.	TGCGCCAGCAGTTCGGGGCTATTAAACACTGAAGCTTTCTTT	CASSSGLLNTEAFF
TRBV7-9	TRBJ1-2	.	.	TGTGCCAGCAGCACCCTGGAAGGAGGCTACACCTTC	CASSTLEGGYTF
TRBV7-9	TRBJ1-2	.	.	TGTGCCAGCAGCTTAAGCTGGACAGCAAACTATGGCTACACCTTC	CASSLSWTANYGYTF
TRBV30	TRBJ2-7	.	.	TGTGCCTGGAGTGTGGTCGGGTTACTCTACGAGCAGTACTTC	CAWSVVGLLYEQYF